The clone carrying this TCR beta chain occurred many times. Antigen specificity is unknown. The source of the sample is a study of T-cell reconstitution after alpha-beta-depleted transplantation in children. Whole-study results and caveats: Most T-cell counts and diversity one year after the transplant came from T cells that were newly produced. Recipient T cells and thymic progenitors that survived gave rise to the high TCRbeta diversity observed at day 60 in some patients.

Trimming left V 2 bases short and J 8 bases short, with 9 bases between. The CDR3 runs 13 residues. A TCRbeta library incorporating unique molecular identifiers was prepared. TCRdb re-derived calls from the PCR reads in MiXCR, one entry per CDR3 protein. The table lists about 260,000 distinct CDR3 sequences, roughly 7.7% of them singletons. Sample: PBMCs, mostly from graft donor cells, taken 180 days after TCRalphabeta/CD19-depleted stem cell transplant. This clonotype was sampled from a male patient between 5 and 17 years old who had a stem cell transplant for acute lymphoblastic leukemia, so the T cells may come from the graft donor. The rearrangement joins TRBV12-3 or TRBV12-4 to TRBJ1-4, with a possible D match to TRBD1 (5 bases). CDR3 sequence: CASSLSGREKLFF. DNA for the CDR3: TGTGCCAGCAGTTTATCGGGGCGCGAAAAACTGTTTTTT.